The TCR beta chain under discussion was sequenced for a study of regulatory T cells in long-lasting Graves disease. This clonotype was observed at least ten times. Its antigen is not known. Libraries of TCR beta came from iRepertoire HTBI primers plus Arm-PCR of CDR3 regions. MiXCR, run by TCRdb on the multiplex PCR reads, gives a single entry per CDR3 protein. This table holds about half a million distinct CDR3 sequences, about 12% found once. Overall study findings and caveats: What was studied was peripheral blood only, and not thyroid tissue.

CDR3 length: 18 residues. The V and J ends lost 1 base and 0 bases respectively, with 16 bases between them. Germline CDR1 is LNHNV and CDR2 is YYDKDF (reference sequence). Sample time point: newly diagnosed GD, antithyroid drugs for less than 3 months. RNA from PBMCs was the source of the TCR library. The sample was also linked to a second study, of T cells in Graves' hyperthyroidism and ophthalmopathy.

This sequence joins TRBV15 and TRBJ1-3; D possibly corresponds to TRBD1 (5 bases). Sequenced here: peripheral blood mononuclear cells (PBMCs), sampled at new diagnosis, from a patient treated with antithyroid drugs. This TCR came from a woman aged 30 to 39 with Graves disease. CDR3 nucleotides: TGTGCCACCAGCAGAGCCGGAGGGGAGATCTTCTCTGGAAACACCATATATTTT. As protein: CATSRAGGEIFSGNTIYF.